This is a list of T cell receptor beta chains from one sample in a study of read filtering for tumor transcriptome and immune sequencing. TCRdb fed the reads into MiXCR, producing one record per CDR3 protein. In the table there are about 23,000 distinct CDR3 sequences, 12% to 15% of which are singletons. Sample: a population of CD138-negative cells sorted from bone marrow. Receptor source: a donor aged 40 or older with multiple myeloma. Both conserved end residues are part of each CDR3. Fields, in order: CDR3 protein, CDR3 DNA, clone size, V gene, J gene, D gene. A D gene is named only where the DNA matches it firmly. Some rows mark clone size as missing; the rest say once, few, many or name a class of expanded clone.

CDR3 protein: CASSNPTGQGTDTQYF
CDR3 DNA: TGTGCCAGCAGCAATCCGACAGGGCAGGGCACAGATACGCAGTATTTT
clone size: many
V gene: TRBV6-5
J gene: TRBJ2-3
D gene: TRBD1

CDR3 protein: CASSGQVSYEQYF
CDR3 DNA: TGTGCCAGCAGTGGACAGGTCTCCTACGAGCAGTACTTC
clone size: many
V gene: TRBV2
J gene: TRBJ2-7
D gene: .

CDR3 protein: CATSNDPSGEKLFF
CDR3 DNA: TGTGCCACCAGCAACGACCCCTCGGGCGAAAAACTGTTTTTT
clone size: many
V gene: TRBV15
J gene: TRBJ1-4
D gene: .

CDR3 protein: CASSQEHRDSYEQYF
CDR3 DNA: TGCGCCAGCAGCCAAGAACACAGGGACTCCTACGAGCAGTACTTC
clone size: few
V gene: TRBV4-1
J gene: TRBJ2-7
D gene: .

CDR3 protein: CSSRTSGSLNERFF
CDR3 DNA: TGCAGCTCGAGGACTAGCGGGAGTCTGAATGAGCGGTTCTTC
clone size: .
V gene: TRBV29-1
J gene: TRBJ2-1
D gene: TRBD2

CDR3 protein: CASSQRSGRDARTDTQYF
CDR3 DNA: TGTGCCAGCAGCCAACGTAGCGGGAGGGATGCGCGGACAGATACGCAGTATTTT
clone size: many
V gene: TRBV28
J gene: TRBJ2-3
D gene: TRBD2

CDR3 protein: CASGGRAADTQYF
CDR3 DNA: TGTGCCAGCGGGGGCAGGGCGGCAGATACGCAGTATTTT
clone size: many
V gene: TRBV3-1
J gene: TRBJ2-3
D gene: .

CDR3 protein: CASSSTGLINYGYTF
CDR3 DNA: TGTGCCAGCAGTTCCACCGGACTCATAAACTATGGCTACACCTTC
clone size: .
V gene: TRBV28
J gene: TRBJ1-2
D gene: .

CDR3 protein: CATKRGISNQPQHF
CDR3 DNA: TGTGCCACCAAAAGGGGGATTAGCAATCAGCCCCAGCATTTT
clone size: many
V gene: TRBV28
J gene: TRBJ1-5
D gene: .

CDR3 protein: CASTGAGGTNTEAFF
CDR3 DNA: TGTGCCAGCACCGGGGCGGGAGGAACGAACACTGAAGCTTTCTTT
clone size: .
V gene: TRBV9
J gene: TRBJ1-1
D gene: .

CDR3 protein: CSVVSGSADTQYF
CDR3 DNA: TGCAGCGTTGTTAGCGGGAGCGCAGATACGCAGTATTTT
clone size: many
V gene: TRBV29-1
J gene: TRBJ2-3
D gene: TRBD2

CDR3 protein: CSVTAGGPSSGTDTQYF
CDR3 DNA: TGCAGCGTTACAGCGGGAGGGCCGTCAAGTGGCACAGATACGCAGTATTTT
clone size: many
V gene: TRBV29-1
J gene: TRBJ2-3
D gene: TRBD2

CDR3 protein: CASSFTQTEGKLFF
CDR3 DNA: TGTGCCAGCAGTTTTACCCAGACAGAGGGAAAACTGTTTTTT
clone size: many
V gene: TRBV28
J gene: TRBJ1-4
D gene: .

CDR3 protein: CANSSSQGYEQYF
CDR3 DNA: TGCGCCAACAGCTCCTCCCAGGGCTACGAGCAGTACTTC
clone size: few
V gene: TRBV7-3
J gene: TRBJ2-7
D gene: .

CDR3 protein: CASSFGGDLSSYEQYF
CDR3 DNA: TGCGCCAGCAGCTTCGGAGGGGACCTCAGCTCCTACGAGCAGTACTTC
clone size: many
V gene: TRBV5-1
J gene: TRBJ2-7
D gene: .

CDR3 protein: CASSGGTGELLF
CDR3 DNA: TGTGCCAGCAGCGGGGGGACCGGGGAGCTGCTTTTT
clone size: .
V gene: TRBV7-6
J gene: TRBJ2-2
D gene: .

CDR3 protein: CSAKFGEGSNQPQHF
CDR3 DNA: TGCAGTGCTAAGTTCGGGGAAGGGAGCAATCAGCCCCAGCATTTT
clone size: .
V gene: TRBV20-1
J gene: TRBJ1-5
D gene: .

CDR3 protein: CASSLGVLDTQCF
CDR3 DNA: TGTGCCAGCAGCTTAGGAGTTTTGGATACGCAGTGTTTT
clone size: .
V gene: TRBV7-2
J gene: TRBJ2-3
D gene: .

CDR3 protein: CASSQNMAGELFF
CDR3 DNA: TGTGCCAGCAGCCAAAATATGGCCGGGGAGCTGTTTTTT
clone size: many
V gene: TRBV3-1
J gene: TRBJ2-2
D gene: .

CDR3 protein: CASSPAGAGDTQYF
CDR3 DNA: TGTGCCAGCAGTCCGGCAGGGGCCGGCGATACGCAGTATTTT
clone size: many
V gene: TRBV6-6
J gene: TRBJ2-3
D gene: .

CDR3 protein: CASSKTGSNTGELFF
CDR3 DNA: TGTGCCAGCAGCAAGACAGGCTCGAACACCGGGGAGCTGTTTTTT
clone size: .
V gene: TRBV6-1
J gene: TRBJ2-2
D gene: .

CDR3 protein: CASSPLVSRYSYNEQFF
CDR3 DNA: TGTGCCAGCAGCCCGCTTGTGTCGCGGTACTCCTACAATGAGCAGTTCTTC
clone size: many
V gene: TRBV7-2
J gene: TRBJ2-1
D gene: .

CDR3 protein: CASRLPGTGTGELFF
CDR3 DNA: TGTGCCAGCAGACTTCCCGGGACAGGGACCGGGGAGCTGTTTTTT
clone size: many
V gene: TRBV12-3/TRBV12-4
J gene: TRBJ2-2
D gene: TRBD1

CDR3 protein: CASSLDPGETQYF
CDR3 DNA: TGTGCCAGCAGCTTAGATCCCGGGGAGACCCAGTACTTC
clone size: many
V gene: TRBV7-2
J gene: TRBJ2-5
D gene: .

CDR3 protein: CASRPGSNTGELFF
CDR3 DNA: TGTGCCAGCCGCCCGGGCTCGAACACCGGGGAGCTGTTTTTT
clone size: many
V gene: TRBV11-2
J gene: TRBJ2-2
D gene: .

CDR3 protein: CASSLGGANEAFF
CDR3 DNA: TGCGCCAGCAGCTTAGGGGGTGCGAATGAAGCTTTCTTT
clone size: .
V gene: TRBV5-1
J gene: TRBJ1-1
D gene: .

CDR3 protein: CSATLRASGRARGETQYF
CDR3 DNA: TGCAGTGCTACCCTCCGGGCTAGCGGGAGGGCCAGGGGGGAGACCCAGTACTTC
clone size: many
V gene: TRBV20-1
J gene: TRBJ2-5
D gene: TRBD2

CDR3 protein: CASSLELLAGMETQYF
CDR3 DNA: TGTGCCAGCAGCTTAGAATTACTAGCGGGAATGGAGACCCAGTACTTC
clone size: many
V gene: TRBV7-2
J gene: TRBJ2-5
D gene: TRBD2

CDR3 protein: CASSSTSGLAGYEQYF
CDR3 DNA: TGTGCCAGCAGTTCAACATCGGGACTAGCGGGATACGAGCAGTACTTC
clone size: many
V gene: TRBV7-9
J gene: TRBJ2-7
D gene: TRBD2

CDR3 protein: CASTLDGAVGYEQFF
CDR3 DNA: TGTGCCAGCACCCTGGACGGAGCGGTGGGGTATGAGCAGTTCTTC
clone size: many
V gene: TRBV2
J gene: TRBJ2-1
D gene: .

CDR3 protein: CASSSYHGSVDTQYF
CDR3 DNA: TGTGCCAGCAGTTCCTATCACGGGAGCGTGGATACGCAGTATTTT
clone size: .
V gene: TRBV12-3/TRBV12-4
J gene: TRBJ2-3
D gene: .

CDR3 protein: CASSFDSSYEQYF
CDR3 DNA: TGTGCCAGCAGCTTTGACAGCTCCTACGAGCAGTACTTC
clone size: few
V gene: TRBV5-6
J gene: TRBJ2-7
D gene: .

CDR3 protein: CASSKLSSAKNIQYF
CDR3 DNA: TGTGCCAGCAGCAAACTGTCGAGTGCCAAAAACATTCAGTACTTC
clone size: few
V gene: TRBV21-1
J gene: TRBJ2-4
D gene: .

CDR3 protein: CASTKEITDTQYF
CDR3 DNA: TGTGCCAGCACCAAGGAGATCACAGATACGCAGTATTTT
clone size: .
V gene: TRBV7-2
J gene: TRBJ2-3
D gene: .

CDR3 protein: CASSQLRGRQQETQYF
CDR3 DNA: TGTGCCAGCAGCCAACTCCGAGGACGGCAACAAGAGACCCAGTACTTC
clone size: few
V gene: TRBV3-1
J gene: TRBJ2-5
D gene: .

CDR3 protein: CASSTREGYEQYF
CDR3 DNA: TGTGCCAGCAGCACACGGGAGGGCTACGAGCAGTACTTC
clone size: hyperexpanded
V gene: TRBV3-1
J gene: TRBJ2-7
D gene: TRBD2

CDR3 protein: CASRGMGVGYEQYF
CDR3 DNA: TGTGCCAGCAGGGGGATGGGAGTGGGGTACGAGCAGTACTTC
clone size: many
V gene: TRBV28
J gene: TRBJ2-7
D gene: .

CDR3 protein: CAISDSGRVEAFF
CDR3 DNA: TGTGCCATCAGTGACTCAGGAAGAGTTGAAGCTTTCTTT
clone size: few
V gene: TRBV10-3
J gene: TRBJ1-1
D gene: .

CDR3 protein: CASSPGIRDRATGEAFF
CDR3 DNA: TGTGCCAGCTCACCAGGGATTCGGGACAGGGCCACGGGTGAAGCTTTCTTT
clone size: many
V gene: TRBV18
J gene: TRBJ1-1
D gene: TRBD1

CDR3 protein: CASRLVDTQYF
CDR3 DNA: TGTGCCAGCAGATTAGTAGATACGCAGTATTTT
clone size: many
V gene: TRBV6-5
J gene: TRBJ2-3
D gene: .

CDR3 protein: CATSDPRGGQYF
CDR3 DNA: TGTGCCACCAGTGATCCCCGAGGTGGGCAGTACTTC
clone size: many
V gene: TRBV24-1
J gene: TRBJ2-7
D gene: .

CDR3 protein: CATSDDSNQETQYF
CDR3 DNA: TGTGCCACCAGTGATGACAGTAACCAAGAGACCCAGTACTTC
clone size: many
V gene: TRBV24-1
J gene: TRBJ2-5
D gene: .

CDR3 protein: CASSWGGYNEQFF
CDR3 DNA: TGTGCCAGCAGTTGGGGGGGCTACAATGAGCAGTTCTTC
clone size: many
V gene: TRBV6-6
J gene: TRBJ2-1
D gene: TRBD2

CDR3 protein: CASSLGASGRTDTQYF
CDR3 DNA: TGCGCCAGCAGCTTGGGGGCTAGCGGGAGGACAGATACGCAGTATTTT
clone size: many
V gene: TRBV5-1
J gene: TRBJ2-3
D gene: TRBD2

CDR3 protein: CASSSLDEQYF
CDR3 DNA: TGTGCCAGCAGCTCCCTGGACGAGCAGTACTTC
clone size: many
V gene: TRBV7-9
J gene: TRBJ2-7
D gene: .

CDR3 protein: CASRKSMGASYNEQFF
CDR3 DNA: TGTGCCAGCAGGAAATCGATGGGAGCGTCCTACAATGAGCAGTTCTTC
clone size: many
V gene: TRBV7-9
J gene: TRBJ2-1
D gene: .

CDR3 protein: CASSRENQPQHF
CDR3 DNA: TGTGCCAGCAGCAGGGAAAACCAGCCCCAGCATTTT
clone size: many
V gene: TRBV7-9
J gene: TRBJ1-5
D gene: .